This is a list of T cell receptor beta chains from one sample in a study of T cell responses to AZD1222 COVID-19 vaccine. Sequencing used immunoSEQ multiplex PCR; TCRdb keeps in-frame clones, though not all of them. This sample has about 160,000 clones, with 75% to 95% found just once. The material sequenced was peripheral blood, taken on day 0 of AZD1222 vaccination. The receptors stem from an adult in good health. CDR3s include the opening cysteine and the closing phenylalanine or tryptophan. The order of the fields is D gene, J gene, clone size, V gene, CDR3 DNA, CDR3 protein. D genes are given only for firm matches. Clone size is given for some rows only: seen once, a few or many times, or a class if the clone is expanded.

D: TRBD1
J: TRBJ1-2
size: few
V: TRBV7-8
DNA: TGTGCCAGCAGCTTAGTAGGGGACAGACACTATGGCTACACCTTC
CDR3: CASSLVGDRHYGYTF

D: -
J: TRBJ2-2
size: -
V: TRBV7-3
DNA: TGTGCCAGCAGCTTAAAATTTGGGGGCGCCGGGGAGCTGTTTTTT
CDR3: CASSLKFGGAGELFF

D: TRBD2
J: TRBJ2-7
size: -
V: TRBV6-5
DNA: TGTGCCAGCAGTCTAGCGGGAGAAGTTTACGAGCAGTACTTC
CDR3: CASSLAGEVYEQYF

D: -
J: TRBJ1-1
size: -
V: TRBV12-3/TRBV12-4
DNA: TGTGCCAGCAGTCAGATGACTGAAGCTTTCTTT
CDR3: CASSQMTEAFF

D: TRBD2
J: TRBJ2-5
size: once
V: TRBV4-3
DNA: TGCGCCAGCAGCCAGAGACTAGCGGGACCTCCCCAAGAGACCCAGTACTTC
CDR3: CASSQRLAGPPQETQYF

D: -
J: TRBJ2-1
size: few
V: TRBV4-3
DNA: TGCGCCAGCAGCCAAGATGAAGGGGACGGAGGCAATGAGCAGTTCTTC
CDR3: CASSQDEGDGGNEQFF

D: -
J: TRBJ2-2
size: -
V: TRBV11-2
DNA: TGTGCCAGCAGCTTAGGGGTGGAGAACACCGGGGAGCTGTTTTTT
CDR3: CASSLGVENTGELFF

D: -
J: TRBJ1-6
size: -
V: TRBV6-6
DNA: TGTGCCAGCAGTTACGGGTCGGGGGATTCACCCCTCCACTTT
CDR3: CASSYGSGDSPLHF

D: -
J: TRBJ2-1
size: once
V: TRBV9
DNA: TGTGCCAGCAGCGATGCGCGGACAGCCAATGAGCAGTTCTTC
CDR3: CASSDARTANEQFF

D: TRBD2
J: TRBJ2-3
size: -
V: TRBV9
DNA: TGTGCCAGCAGCGTATGGGCGGGAGTCGGGGATACGCAGTATTTT
CDR3: CASSVWAGVGDTQYF

D: TRBD1
J: TRBJ1-1
size: -
V: TRBV28
DNA: TGTGCCAGCAGAGGGGGACAGGGGATGGAAGCTTTCTTT
CDR3: CASRGGQGMEAFF

D: -
J: TRBJ1-2
size: -
V: TRBV19
DNA: TGTGCCAGTAGTGTATCCGGGACAAGGAGCTATGGCTACACCTTC
CDR3: CASSVSGTRSYGYTF

D: TRBD2
J: TRBJ2-1
size: -
V: TRBV5-1
DNA: TGCGCCAGCAGCTTGGGACTAGCGGGAGTTAATGAGCAGTTCTTC
CDR3: CASSLGLAGVNEQFF

D: TRBD1
J: TRBJ1-1
size: -
V: TRBV10-2
DNA: TGCGCCAGCAGTCGGGACAGGCTCTCTGAAGCTTTCTTT
CDR3: CASSRDRLSEAFF

D: -
J: TRBJ1-2
size: -
V: TRBV27
DNA: TGTGCCAGCAGCACAGGGAACTATGGCTACACCTTC
CDR3: CASSTGNYGYTF

D: -
J: TRBJ1-5
size: -
V: TRBV28
DNA: TGTGCCAGCAGCCGGTCGAGAAATCAGCCCCAGCATTTT
CDR3: CASSRSRNQPQHF

D: -
J: TRBJ1-2
size: few
V: TRBV15
DNA: TGTGCCACCAGCAGAGATATTGGAACCCAAGACGGCTACACCTTC
CDR3: CATSRDIGTQDGYTF

D: -
J: TRBJ1-2
size: -
V: TRBV7-2
DNA: TGTGCCAGCAGCTTAGACTTCGGGGCCCTCTATGGCTACACCTTC
CDR3: CASSLDFGALYGYTF

D: TRBD2
J: TRBJ2-5
size: once
V: TRBV7-8
DNA: TGTGCCAGCAGCTTAGAGACTAGCGGGGGGGAGACCCAGTACTTC
CDR3: CASSLETSGGETQYF

D: TRBD1
J: TRBJ1-4
size: few
V: TRBV19
DNA: TGTGCCAGTAGCGACAGGGCTAATGAAAAACTGTTTTTT
CDR3: CASSDRANEKLFF

D: -
J: TRBJ1-2
size: -
V: TRBV7-2
DNA: TGTGCCAGCAGCGCGCTTTTGGGGGGCTACACCTTC
CDR3: CASSALLGGYTF

D: -
J: TRBJ2-5
size: -
V: TRBV28
DNA: TGTGCCAGCAGTTTACCCTTCGACAAGGACCAAGAGACCCAGTACTTC
CDR3: CASSLPFDKDQETQYF

D: -
J: TRBJ1-6
size: -
V: TRBV23-1
DNA: TGCGCCAGCAGGGAACGATTTTCACCCCTCCACTTT
CDR3: CASRERFSPLHF

D: TRBD2
J: TRBJ2-5
size: -
V: TRBV14
DNA: TGTGCCAGCAGCCTTAGCGGGAAACGAGTAGAGACCCAGTACTTC
CDR3: CASSLSGKRVETQYF

D: -
J: TRBJ2-2
size: -
V: TRBV5-1
DNA: TGCGCCAGCAGTTCCGGGCGGACTAATATTAGACCCGGGGAGCTGTTTTTT
CDR3: CASSSGRTNIRPGELFF

D: -
J: TRBJ1-1
size: -
V: TRBV4-3
DNA: TGCGCCAGCAGCCAAGATGATTCCGGGCCGTTTGGGACTGAAGCTTTCTTT
CDR3: CASSQDDSGPFGTEAFF

D: TRBD1
J: TRBJ1-6
size: -
V: TRBV7-8
DNA: TGTGCCAGCAGCCCTGGGGCAGGGGGTAATTCACCCCTCCACTTT
CDR3: CASSPGAGGNSPLHF

D: TRBD2
J: TRBJ2-7
size: -
V: TRBV30
DNA: TGTGCCTGGAGGGCTCCGGGACTAGCGGGAGGGTTCTCCTACGAGCAGTACTTC
CDR3: CAWRAPGLAGGFSYEQYF

D: TRBD2
J: TRBJ2-3
size: -
V: TRBV25-1
DNA: TGTGCCAGCAGTGTTTGGGCGGGGGGCACAGATACGCAGTATTTT
CDR3: CASSVWAGGTDTQYF

D: TRBD1
J: TRBJ1-4
size: -
V: TRBV11-2
DNA: TGTGCCAGCAGCCCCGGGACAGGGAGTGAAAAACTGTTTTTT
CDR3: CASSPGTGSEKLFF

D: -
J: TRBJ1-3
size: -
V: TRBV28
DNA: TGTGCCAGCACCCGGGGGGAGTTCGGAAACACCATATATTTT
CDR3: CASTRGEFGNTIYF

D: -
J: TRBJ1-1
size: once
V: TRBV7-2
DNA: TGTGCCAGCAGCTTAGGTCAGAACACTGAAGCTTTCTTT
CDR3: CASSLGQNTEAFF

D: -
J: TRBJ1-2
size: -
V: TRBV2
DNA: TGTGCCAGCAGTGAAGAAGAGAACTATGGCTACACCTTC
CDR3: CASSEEENYGYTF

D: -
J: TRBJ2-1
size: -
V: TRBV29-1
DNA: TGCAGCGTTGATTCCCCAGCAGGGGAGTTTGAGCAGTTCTTC
CDR3: CSVDSPAGEFEQFF

D: -
J: TRBJ2-7
size: -
V: TRBV11-3
DNA: TGTGCCAGCAGCTTAGTGGCCAGGCCTAGCAAGGTTTACGAGCAGTACTTC
CDR3: CASSLVARPSKVYEQYF

D: TRBD2
J: TRBJ2-7
size: -
V: TRBV5-1
DNA: TGCGCCAGCAGCTTGGGTAGCGGGAGCGGTCCTTACGAGCAGTACTTC
CDR3: CASSLGSGSGPYEQYF

D: -
J: TRBJ2-3
size: -
V: TRBV27
DNA: TGTGCCAGCAGTTCACGGACGGTGATTAGCACAGATACGCAGTATTTT
CDR3: CASSSRTVISTDTQYF

D: TRBD1
J: TRBJ1-4
size: -
V: TRBV5-4
DNA: TGTGCCAGCAGCGAAGGGACAGGGCCTAATGAAAAACTGTTTTTT
CDR3: CASSEGTGPNEKLFF

D: TRBD2
J: TRBJ2-2
size: -
V: TRBV6-7
DNA: TGTGCCAGCAGTTACGGCCCGGAGGCTCCGGGACTAGCGGAGGAGGACACCGGGGAGCTGTTTTTT
CDR3: CASSYGPEAPGLAEEDTGELFF

D: -
J: TRBJ2-1
size: -
V: TRBV28
DNA: TGTGCCAGCAGTCCCGTTCCGCCTGAGCAGTTCTTC
CDR3: CASSPVPPEQFF

D: -
J: TRBJ1-2
size: -
V: TRBV28
DNA: TGTGCCAGCAGTACGCCAGGAGTCTGGGGGTATGGCTACACCTTC
CDR3: CASSTPGVWGYGYTF

D: -
J: TRBJ2-7
size: -
V: TRBV4-1
DNA: TGCGCCAGCAGCTACGGGGAGACTAGAAATTTCTACGAGCAGTACTTC
CDR3: CASSYGETRNFYEQYF

D: TRBD1
J: TRBJ1-2
size: few
V: TRBV5-1
DNA: TGCGCCAGCAGCCATCTGACAGGGGGTGACTATGGCTACACCTTC
CDR3: CASSHLTGGDYGYTF

D: -
J: TRBJ2-3
size: -
V: TRBV6-5
DNA: TGTGCCAGCACCGACGGGGGCGCGGGGACAGATACGCAGTATTTT
CDR3: CASTDGGAGTDTQYF